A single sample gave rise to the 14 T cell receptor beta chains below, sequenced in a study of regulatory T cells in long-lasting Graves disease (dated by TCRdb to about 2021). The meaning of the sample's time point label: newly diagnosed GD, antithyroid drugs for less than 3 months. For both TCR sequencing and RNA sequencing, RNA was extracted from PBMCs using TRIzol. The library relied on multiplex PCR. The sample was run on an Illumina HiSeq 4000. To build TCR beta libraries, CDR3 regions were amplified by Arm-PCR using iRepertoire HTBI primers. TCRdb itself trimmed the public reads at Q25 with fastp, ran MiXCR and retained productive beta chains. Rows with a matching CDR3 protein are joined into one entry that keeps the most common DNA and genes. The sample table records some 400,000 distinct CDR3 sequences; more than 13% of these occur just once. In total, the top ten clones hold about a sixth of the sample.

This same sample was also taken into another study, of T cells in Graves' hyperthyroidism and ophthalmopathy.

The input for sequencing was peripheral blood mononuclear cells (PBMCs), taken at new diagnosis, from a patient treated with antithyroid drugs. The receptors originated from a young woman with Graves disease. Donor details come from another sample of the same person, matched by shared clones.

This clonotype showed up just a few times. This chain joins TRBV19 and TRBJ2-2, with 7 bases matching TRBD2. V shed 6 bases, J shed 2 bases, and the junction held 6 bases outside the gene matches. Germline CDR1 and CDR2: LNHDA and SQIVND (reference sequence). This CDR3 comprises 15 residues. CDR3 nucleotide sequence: TGTGCCAGTAGATTGAGCGGGGCAAACACCGGGGAGCTGTTTTTT. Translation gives CASRLSGANTGELFF.

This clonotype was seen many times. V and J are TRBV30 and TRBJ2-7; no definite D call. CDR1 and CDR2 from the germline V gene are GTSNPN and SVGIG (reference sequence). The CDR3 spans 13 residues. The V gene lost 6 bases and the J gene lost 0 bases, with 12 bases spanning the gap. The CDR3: CACQTENSYEQYF. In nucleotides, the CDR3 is TGTGCCTGTCAGACTGAGAACTCCTACGAGCAGTACTTC.

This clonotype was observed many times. The CDR3: CATSSGYETQYF. CDR3 bases: TGTGCCACCAGTTCAGGGTACGAGACCCAGTACTTC. This chain uses TRBV24-1 with TRBJ2-5, with D perhaps TRBD1 (5 bases). The V end lost 6 bases, the J end lost 5 bases, and 9 bases lay between the germline ends. Germline-derived CDR1 and CDR2 are KGHDR and SFDVKD. The CDR3 totals 12 residues.

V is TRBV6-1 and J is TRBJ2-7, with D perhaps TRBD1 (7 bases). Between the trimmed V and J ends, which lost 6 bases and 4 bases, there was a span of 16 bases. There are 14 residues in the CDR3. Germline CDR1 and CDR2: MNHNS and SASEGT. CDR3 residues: CASRRDRNIYEQYF. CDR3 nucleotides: TGTGCCAGCAGGCGGGACAGAAACATTTACGAGCAGTACTTC.

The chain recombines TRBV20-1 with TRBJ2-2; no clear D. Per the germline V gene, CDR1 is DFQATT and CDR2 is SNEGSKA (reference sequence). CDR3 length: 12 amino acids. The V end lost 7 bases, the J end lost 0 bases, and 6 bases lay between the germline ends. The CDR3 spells CSGTANTGELFF. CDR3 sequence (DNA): TGCAGTGGCACAGCGAACACCGGGGAGCTGTTTTTT.

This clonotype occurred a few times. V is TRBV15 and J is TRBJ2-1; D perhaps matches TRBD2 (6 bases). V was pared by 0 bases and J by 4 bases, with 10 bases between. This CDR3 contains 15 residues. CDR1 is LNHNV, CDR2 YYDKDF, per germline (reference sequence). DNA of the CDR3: TGTGCCACCAGCAGAGAGGGGGGAAAATACAATGAGCAGTTCTTC. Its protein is CATSREGGKYNEQFF.

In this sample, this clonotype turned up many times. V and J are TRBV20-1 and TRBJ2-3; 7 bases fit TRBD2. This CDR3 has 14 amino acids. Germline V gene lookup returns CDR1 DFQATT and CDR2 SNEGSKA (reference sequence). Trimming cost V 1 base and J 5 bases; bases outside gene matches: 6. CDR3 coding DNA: TGCAGTGCTAGAGTAGGCGGGAGTGGAGATACGCAGTATTTT. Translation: CSARVGGSGDTQYF.

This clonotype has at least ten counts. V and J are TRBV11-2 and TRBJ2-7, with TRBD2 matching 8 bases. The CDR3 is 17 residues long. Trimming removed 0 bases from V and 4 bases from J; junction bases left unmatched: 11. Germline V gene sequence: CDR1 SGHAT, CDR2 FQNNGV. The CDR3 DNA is TGTGCCAGCAGCTTAGATTTCCCGGGAGGGCCTGGATACGAGCAGTACTTC. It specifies CASSLDFPGGPGYEQYF. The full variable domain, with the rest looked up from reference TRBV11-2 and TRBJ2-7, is EAGVAQSPRYKIIEKRQSVAFWCNPISGHATLYWYQQILGQGPKLLIQFQNNGVVDDSQLPKDRFSAERLKGVDSTLKIQPAKLEDSAVYLCASSLDFPGGPGYEQYFGPGTRLTVT.

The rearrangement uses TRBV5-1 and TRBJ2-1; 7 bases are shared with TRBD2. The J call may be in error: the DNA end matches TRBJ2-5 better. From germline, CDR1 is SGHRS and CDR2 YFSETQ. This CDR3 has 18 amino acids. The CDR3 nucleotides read TGCGCCAGCAGCTTGAGTGGGGGGGGAAGGTTGAATCAAGAGACCCAGTACTTC. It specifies CASSLSGGGRLNQETQYF.

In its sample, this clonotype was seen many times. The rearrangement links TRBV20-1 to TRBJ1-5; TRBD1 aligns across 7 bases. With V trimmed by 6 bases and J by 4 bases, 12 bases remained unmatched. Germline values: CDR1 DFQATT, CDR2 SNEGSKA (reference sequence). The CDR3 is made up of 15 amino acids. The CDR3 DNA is TGCAGTGCCCGTGCGGGACAGCAAGCTAATCAGCCCCAGCATTTT. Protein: CSARAGQQANQPQHF.

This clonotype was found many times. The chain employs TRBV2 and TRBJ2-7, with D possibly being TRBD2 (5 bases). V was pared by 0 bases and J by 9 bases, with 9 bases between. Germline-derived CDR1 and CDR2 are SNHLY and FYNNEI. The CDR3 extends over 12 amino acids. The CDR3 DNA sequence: TGTGCCAGCAGTGAAGCGCGGGCAGGGCAGTACTTC. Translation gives CASSEARAGQYF.

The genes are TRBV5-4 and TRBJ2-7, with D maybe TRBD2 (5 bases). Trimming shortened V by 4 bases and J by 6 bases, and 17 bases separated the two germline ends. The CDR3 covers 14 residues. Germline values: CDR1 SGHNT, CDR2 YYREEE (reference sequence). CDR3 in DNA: TGTGCCAGCAGCGTAGGACTGGAGGTTGGCGAGCAGTACTTC. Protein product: CASSVGLEVGEQYF. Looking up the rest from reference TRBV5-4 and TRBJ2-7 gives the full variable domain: ETGVTQSPTHLIKTRGQQVTLRCSSQSGHNTVSWYQQALGQGPQFIFQYYREEENGRGNFPPRFSGLQFPNYSSELNVNALELDDSALYLCASSVGLEVGEQYFGPGTRLTVT.

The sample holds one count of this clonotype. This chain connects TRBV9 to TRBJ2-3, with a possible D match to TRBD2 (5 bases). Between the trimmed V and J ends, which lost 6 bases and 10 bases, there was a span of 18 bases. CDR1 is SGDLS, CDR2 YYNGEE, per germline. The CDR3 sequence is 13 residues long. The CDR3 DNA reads TGTGCCAGCAACGTTGGACTCCCTGGGGCGCAGTATTTT. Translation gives CASNVGLPGAQYF.

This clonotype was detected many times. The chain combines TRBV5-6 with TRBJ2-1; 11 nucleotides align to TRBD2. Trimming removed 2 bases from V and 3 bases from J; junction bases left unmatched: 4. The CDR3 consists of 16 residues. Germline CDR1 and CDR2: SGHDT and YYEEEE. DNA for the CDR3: TGTGCCAGCAGCTTTTCTACTAGCGGGAGCTACAATGAGCAGTTCTTC. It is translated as CASSFSTSGSYNEQFF.